This T cell receptor (beta chain) emerged from a study of shared clonotypes between healthy human individuals. Germline CDR1 reads SGHNT; CDR2 reads YYREEE (reference sequence). This CDR3 spans 15 amino acids. V was trimmed by 3 bases and J by 0 bases, leaving 13 bases between them. Naive CD8 cells were CD45RO-negative, positively selected for CCR7, excluding terminally differentiated effector memory CD45RA+ cells. TCRdb keeps only in-frame clones here, not all; method: immunoSEQ multiplex PCR. The table records roughly 2.1 million clones, about 92% of them present only once. The V gene is TRBV5-4, the J gene TRBJ2-7, with D possibly called TRBD1 or TRBD2 (5 bases each). Sequencing used naive CD8+ T cells from PBMCs. The receptor's source is a man in his late teens or twenties in good health. Some clones in this sample may be carry-over from other donors' samples. The CDR3 sequence is CASSSLPGRSYEQYF. Written as DNA, the CDR3 is TGTGCCAGCAGCTCCTTGCCGGGACGCTCCTACGAGCAGTACTTC.